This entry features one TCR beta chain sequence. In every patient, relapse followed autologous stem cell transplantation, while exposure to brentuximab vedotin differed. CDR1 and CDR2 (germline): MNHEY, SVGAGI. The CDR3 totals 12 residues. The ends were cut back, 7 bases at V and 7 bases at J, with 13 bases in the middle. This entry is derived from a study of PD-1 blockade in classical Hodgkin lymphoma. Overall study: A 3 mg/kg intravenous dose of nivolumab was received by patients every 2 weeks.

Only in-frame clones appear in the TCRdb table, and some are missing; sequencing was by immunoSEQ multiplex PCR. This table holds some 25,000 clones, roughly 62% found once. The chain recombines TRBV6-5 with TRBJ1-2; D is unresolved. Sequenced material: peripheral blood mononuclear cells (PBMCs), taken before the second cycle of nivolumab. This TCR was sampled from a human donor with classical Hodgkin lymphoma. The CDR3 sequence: CASTPGAGGYTF. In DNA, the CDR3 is TGTGCCAGCACCCCGGGCGCGGGTGGCTACACCTTC.